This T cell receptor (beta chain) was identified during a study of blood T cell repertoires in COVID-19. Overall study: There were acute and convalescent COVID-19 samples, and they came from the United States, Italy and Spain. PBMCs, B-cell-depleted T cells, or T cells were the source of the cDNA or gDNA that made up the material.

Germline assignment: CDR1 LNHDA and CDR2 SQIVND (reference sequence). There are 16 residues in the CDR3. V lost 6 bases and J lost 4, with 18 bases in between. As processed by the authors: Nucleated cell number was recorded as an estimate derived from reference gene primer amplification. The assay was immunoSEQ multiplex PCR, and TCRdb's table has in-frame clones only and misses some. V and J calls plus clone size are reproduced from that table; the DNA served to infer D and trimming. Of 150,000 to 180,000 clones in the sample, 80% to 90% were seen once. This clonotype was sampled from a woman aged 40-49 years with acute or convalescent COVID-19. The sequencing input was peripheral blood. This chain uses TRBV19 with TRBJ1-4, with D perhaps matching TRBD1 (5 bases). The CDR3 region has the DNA TGTGCCAGTAGCGGGGCAGGGCGGGGCCATAATGAAAAACTGTTTTTT. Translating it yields CASSGAGRGHNEKLFF.